The text below deals with one T cell receptor beta chain. It lacks a known antigen. No much larger clonotype is one base removed from it; base qualities were not supplied. Library preparation was by the immunoSEQ multiplex PCR assay. The multiplex PCR relied on a mix of 60 forward primers for TCR Vbeta segments and 13 reverse primers for TCR Jbeta segments. Amplification of the CDR3 region of rearranged TCR beta genes was performed with a multiplex PCR assay on genomic DNA. Amplified TCR beta libraries were sequenced as 87-base-pair reads on the Illumina HiSeq System. In the source study's methods: A later analysis counted about 80 million unique TCR beta chains across the roughly 700 repertoires, and roughly 9.9 million of these chains were shared by at least two donors. A nearest-neighbor algorithm error-corrected the raw reads and collapsed the reads into unique sequences, merging closely related sequences to remove PCR and sequencing errors. Alignment of CDR3 sequences to IMGT reference sequences was used to assign V, D and J gene segments. Each retained sequence needed at least a six-nucleotide match to both a V gene segment and a J gene segment. A rearrangement was called productive if the CDR3 had no stop codons and remained in frame with V and J, and every other rearrangement was called non-productive. CDR3 was defined according to IMGT convention as the region running from the second conserved V-encoded cysteine to the conserved J-encoded phenylalanine. Sequences without an unambiguous match to a single V gene segment were excluded from the earlier analysis of 450 to 750 of the donors. In an earlier analysis of 587 of the donors, V segments were called functional above 56.7% productive rearrangements and were called segregating when the between-donor standard deviation exceeded 5%. A statistical classification framework was built to diagnose cytomegalovirus status from the catalog of TCR beta chain sequences. In a later analysis, TCR nucleotide sequences were compared against IMGT/GENE-DB human TR gene sequences so that V and J genes could be assigned. Using the TCRdist pipeline, a later analysis assigned CDR3 sequences along with most-parsimonious VDJ recombination scenarios. A later analysis defined each TCR beta chain by its CDR3 amino acid sequence plus V-gene family, and excluded reads lacking a unique V-gene family. In a later analysis, 450 to 600 highly shared, low-generation-probability nucleotide sequences were removed to address suspected cross-contamination and a sequencing artifact. A later analysis calculated a clonal expansion index for each public chain from normalized within-repertoire ranks of inferred template counts. A later analysis computed generation probabilities with a VDJ recombination model fitted to out-of-frame rearrangements, and checked the results against IGoR. Hypergeometric tests were used in a later analysis to score TCR-TCR, TCR-HLA and TCR-CMV co-occurrence, with a repertoire-size bias correction applied to the TCR pairs. False discovery rates were estimated in a later analysis by permuting HLA or CMV assignments 20 times. A later analysis grouped co-occurring TCRs with DBSCAN, adding TCRdist sequence similarity when clustering within HLA-allele-positive subsets. Repertoires with fewer than 30,000 or more than 120,000 public chains, plus five repertoires with anomalous nucleotide sharing, were excluded from co-occurrence clustering. TCRdb stores this immuneACCESS table with in-frame sequences only. Part of the clones is absent; in the studies checked, under half of the shortfall reflects unresolved V genes, and no reason is known for the rest. The D gene and trimming were derived from the DNA, and the V and J assignments and clone size from that table. The sample contains 75,000 to 100,000 clones, 7.6% of them found a single time. The ten largest clones represent about 2.5% of the sample.

The sample originates from a study of cytomegalovirus exposure and HLA in healthy donors (dated by TCRdb to between 2016 and 2019). With regard to the full study: An earlier analysis of 550 to 700 of the donors reported more than 250 Gb of sequence data and approximately 110 million unique TCR beta sequences from 150 million to 200 million T cells. An early release covering some 640 HLA-typed donors comprised about 300 gigabases of sequencing data and some 79 million unique TCR sequences. Of the 300 to 400 genotyped donors, 65% to 90% fell in the genetic ancestry cluster associated with self-reported Caucasian donors. The study aimed to test whether cataloging public T cell receptors could reveal signatures of past pathogen exposure. The T cell repertoires of around 730 subjects were profiled by immunosequencing and related to cytomegalovirus serostatus. Besides the first cohort of about 730 subjects, a separate validation cohort made up of roughly 120 different subjects was used. High-throughput TCR immunosequencing, statistical association of individual TCRs with disease status, and machine learning were combined to predict cytomegalovirus infection status. A later analysis re-examined previously published TCR beta repertoires from about 670 donors and added high-resolution HLA genotyping to investigate patterns of TCR occurrence. The later analysis used no new phenotypic data to find candidate immune exposures, relying instead on TCR beta sequences and their occurrence across donors. An earlier analysis of 587 of the donors used high-throughput TCR beta sequencing to judge whether each TCR beta V gene segment behaved as functional or pseudogenic. Donor age, sex, ethnicity and CMV serostatus were compiled alongside the repertoire data. In a later genetic analysis, genome-wide SNP genotypes for about 55% of the 666 donors were used, and that subset was treated as a discovery cohort. All discovery cohort repertoires had been generated on a single sequencing platform. HLA typing covered class I and class II loci at four-digit resolution. The number of donors typed differed by locus, with 629-630 for A, B, C, DRB1 and DQB1, roughly 520 for DQA1, 600 to 610 for DPA1, and approximately 470 for DPB1. A few DR-DQ haplotypes were treated as single units for association and clustering because of strong linkage in the cohort. Among roughly 400 genotyped donors of the cohort, an average of roughly 230,000 unique TCR beta nucleotide sequences was sequenced per donor, of which about 19% were non-productive. Results and caveats for the whole study, not just this receptor: A later analysis found that most CMV-associated TCR beta chains appeared HLA-restricted, with HLA associations seemingly driven largely by CMV exposure. Sequencing depth was assumed to be roughly uniform across donors in the presence/absence analyses, though that assumption may not hold. Strong co-occurrence of HLA alleles, especially DR and DQ, made assigning TCR associations to individual alleles difficult. In vitro tests confirmed that three of the cytomegalovirus-associated TCR beta chains recognize cytomegalovirus antigens. In a later analysis, HLA-associated TCR beta chains were found to be more clonally expanded and to have lower generation probabilities than equally common non-associated chains. A further reported finding was that TCR beta sequences accurately predicted the HLA-A and HLA-B alleles for most subjects in the first cohort. HLA typing was unavailable for some donors at each locus, so association tests used only the typed subset. For the cohort, immune exposure information was limited to CMV serostatus. The sequencing pipeline was judged likely to have produced a cluster of highly shared sequence variants as a technical artifact. A later analysis reported that several top co-occurrence clusters appeared linked to parvovirus B19, influenza, CMV and Epstein-Barr virus. In this cohort, only TCR beta chains were sequenced, and detectable features were limited by the absence of alpha or paired-chain data. In a later analysis, around 17,000 TCR beta sequences were associated with specific HLA alleles at a false discovery rate of 0.05. A total of roughly 160 TCR beta chains were listed by the study as associated with cytomegalovirus. Because counts were too low, roughly 18 rarely observed V segments, including chromosome 9 orphons, were left out of the earlier analysis of approximately 500 of the donors. Broadly in line with IMGT annotations, most TCR beta V segments showed up in productive rearrangements about 87% or about 30% of the time in an earlier analysis of several hundred of the donors. Cytomegalovirus status was reported to be diagnosed by the classifier with high specificity and sensitivity in both the original and validation cohorts. According to a later analysis, TCR association rates differed among HLA loci, with DRB1 alleles showing the most associated TCRs and HLA-C alleles showing the fewest. Linkage disequilibrium might explain the correlated functional status among segregating V segments, but an unknown experimental factor could not be ruled out. The authors suggested that the approach could potentially be generalized to other disease states and immunological phenotypes. A later genetic analysis reported fewer N-insertions in productive TCRs among donors in an Asian-associated ancestry cluster than the roughly 640-donor mean. Most TCR sequences were seen in very few donors, while some public TCRs were found in many individuals. In a later genetic analysis, a missense DCLRE1C variant was associated with V-gene and J-gene trimming of TCR beta chains, and the association was replicated in an independent cohort.

In total, 500 to 700 healthy bone marrow donors made up the cohort. At the time of sampling, all cohort members were nominally healthy, though unrecorded immune exposures were likely present. The donor was CMV seronegative and was included in the group of around 320 seronegative cohort members. A peripheral blood sample was collected from each donor, and TCR beta sequencing was performed on peripheral blood mononuclear cells. Genomic DNA extraction from the blood cell samples was performed with the Qiagen DNeasy Blood Extraction Kit. Material for sequencing was PBMCs. The receptor was isolated from a man aged 45-65 years in good health and CMV-seronegative.

The CDR3 in this case is CSVDVDTLTDTQYF. The nucleotide sequence reads TGCAGCGTTGACGTGGACACCCTCACAGATACGCAGTATTTT. In this chain, TRBV29-1 is recombined with TRBJ2-3; TRBD1 is a weak D gene call, 5 bases matching. The CDR3 runs 14 amino acids, cysteine and phenylalanine included. The only DNA kept is the CDR3, 42 bases in frame from the first base. A distance of 12 bases separates the germline ends of V and J, which lose 3 bases and 2 bases respectively. From the germline V gene, CDR1 is SQVTM and CDR2 is ANQGSEA.